This record concerns one TCR beta chain sequence. Original processing methods: How many nucleated cells were present was estimated from reference gene primer amplification. Clones were sequenced by immunoSEQ multiplex PCR, and TCRdb holds only the in-frame ones, with some missing. The D gene and trimming were derived from the DNA, and the V and J assignments and clone size from that table. The data hold 50,000 to 65,000 clones, with 88% observed a single time. These data come from a study of blood T cell repertoires in COVID-19. Study-wide background: Sites across the United States, Italy and Spain contributed samples from acute and convalescent COVID-19.

The TCR sequence derives from a human donor in a cohort sampled during active COVID-19. Sample: peripheral blood.

The CDR3: CSASGSSGSSYNEQFF. CDR3 sequence (DNA): TGCAGTGCTAGTGGTTCCAGCGGCAGCTCCTACAATGAGCAGTTCTTC. The V call is TRBV20-1, the J call TRBJ2-1; maybe TRBD2 (5 bases). The germline V gene encodes CDR1 DFQATT and CDR2 SNEGSKA (reference sequence). Trimming took off 3 bases at V and 0 bases at J, with 15 bases between the two ends. The CDR3 loop spans 16 amino acids.